This T cell receptor beta chain was retrieved from a study of blood T cell repertoires in COVID-19. Whole-study context: Collection of acute and convalescent COVID-19 samples took place in the United States, Italy and Spain. PBMCs, B-cell-depleted T cells, or T cells were the source of the cDNA or gDNA that made up the material.

In the authors' methods: The authors estimated nucleated cell counts from reference gene primer amplification. Sequenced by immunoSEQ multiplex PCR; TCRdb stores in-frame clones only, minus some. The DNA gave D and trimming, while V, J and clone size come from that table. The sample includes some 140,000 clones, around 78% of them seen just once. After removal of 0 bases from V and 1 base from J, the junction contained 0 bases not matched to a gene. The CDR3 is made up of 14 amino acids. Germline loops: CDR1 SGHNT, CDR2 YYREEE (reference sequence). This rearrangement joins TRBV5-4 to TRBJ1-1, with 7 nucleotides matching TRBD1. The sequence was collected from a human donor in a cohort sampled during active COVID-19. The sample was peripheral blood. This CDR3 is CASSLDRGNTEAFF. The CDR3 nucleotides are TGTGCCAGCAGCTTGGACAGGGGGAACACTGAAGCTTTCTTT.